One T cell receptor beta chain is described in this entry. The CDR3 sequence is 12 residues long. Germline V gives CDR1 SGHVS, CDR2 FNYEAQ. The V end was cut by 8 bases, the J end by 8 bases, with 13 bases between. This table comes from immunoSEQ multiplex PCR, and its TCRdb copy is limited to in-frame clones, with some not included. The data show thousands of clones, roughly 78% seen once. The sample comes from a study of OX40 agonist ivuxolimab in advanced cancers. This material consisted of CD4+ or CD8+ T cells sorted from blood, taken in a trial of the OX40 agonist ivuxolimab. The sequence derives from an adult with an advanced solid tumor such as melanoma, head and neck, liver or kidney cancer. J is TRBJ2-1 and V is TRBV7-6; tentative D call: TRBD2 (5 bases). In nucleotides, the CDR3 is TGTGCCAGCGGTGGAGGCGTGGATGAGCAGTTCTTC. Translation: CASGGGVDEQFF.